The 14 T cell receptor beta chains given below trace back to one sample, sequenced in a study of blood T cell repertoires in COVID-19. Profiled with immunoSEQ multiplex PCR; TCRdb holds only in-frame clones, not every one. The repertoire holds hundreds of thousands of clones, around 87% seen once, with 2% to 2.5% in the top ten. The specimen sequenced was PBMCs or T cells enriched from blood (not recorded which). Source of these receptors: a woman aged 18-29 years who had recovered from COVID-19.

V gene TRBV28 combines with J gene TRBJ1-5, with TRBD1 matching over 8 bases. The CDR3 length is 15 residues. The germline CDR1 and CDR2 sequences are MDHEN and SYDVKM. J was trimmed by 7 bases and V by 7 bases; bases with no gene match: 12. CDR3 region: CASNRLDRDDQPQHF. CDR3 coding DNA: TGTGCCAGCAACCGACTGGACAGGGATGACCAGCCCCAGCATTTT.

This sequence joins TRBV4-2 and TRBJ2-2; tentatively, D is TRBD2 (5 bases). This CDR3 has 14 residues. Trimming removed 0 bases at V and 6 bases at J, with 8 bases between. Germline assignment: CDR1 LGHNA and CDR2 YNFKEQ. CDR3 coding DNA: TGTGCCAGCAGCCAAGAGAGGGCCCCCGGGGAGCTGTTTTTT. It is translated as CASSQERAPGELFF.

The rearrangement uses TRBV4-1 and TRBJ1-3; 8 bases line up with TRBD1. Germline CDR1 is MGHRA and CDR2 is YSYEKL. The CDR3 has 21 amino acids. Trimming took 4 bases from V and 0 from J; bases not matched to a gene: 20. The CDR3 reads CASSPKTTGASSLISGNTIYF. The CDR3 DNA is TGCGCCAGCAGCCCAAAGACGACAGGGGCGTCTTCACTAATCTCTGGAAACACCATATATTTT.

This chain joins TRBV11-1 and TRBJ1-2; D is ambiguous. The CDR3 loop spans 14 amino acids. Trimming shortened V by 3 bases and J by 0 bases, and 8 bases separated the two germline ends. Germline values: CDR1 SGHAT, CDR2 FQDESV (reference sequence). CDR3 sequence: CASSLSRSNYGYTF. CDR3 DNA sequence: TGTGCCAGCAGCTTGAGTAGATCTAACTATGGCTACACCTTC.

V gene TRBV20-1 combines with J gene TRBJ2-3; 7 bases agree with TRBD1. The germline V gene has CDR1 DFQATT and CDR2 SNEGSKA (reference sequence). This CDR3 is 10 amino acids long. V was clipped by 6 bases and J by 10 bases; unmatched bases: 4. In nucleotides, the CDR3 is TGCAGTGCGAGGGGACAGTCGCAGTATTTT. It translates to CSARGQSQYF.

The CDR3 DNA sequence: TGCGCCAGCAGTGAGTTTCTTTTGGGACAGGGGGTGAACAATGAGCAGTTCTTC. Translation: CASSEFLLGQGVNNEQFF. The chain combines TRBV10-1 with TRBJ2-1; 11 bases are shared with TRBD1. The CDR3 loop spans 18 amino acids. After removal of 1 base from V and 5 bases from J, the junction contained 10 bases not matched to a gene. Germline CDR1 reads WNHNN; CDR2 reads SYGVQD (reference sequence).

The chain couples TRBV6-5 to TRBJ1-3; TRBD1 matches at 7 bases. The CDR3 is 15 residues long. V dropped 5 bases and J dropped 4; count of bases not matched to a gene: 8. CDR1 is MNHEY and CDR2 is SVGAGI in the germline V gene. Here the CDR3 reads CASSRGTESGNTIYF. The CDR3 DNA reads TGTGCCAGCAGTAGGGGGACAGAGTCCGGAAACACCATATATTTT.

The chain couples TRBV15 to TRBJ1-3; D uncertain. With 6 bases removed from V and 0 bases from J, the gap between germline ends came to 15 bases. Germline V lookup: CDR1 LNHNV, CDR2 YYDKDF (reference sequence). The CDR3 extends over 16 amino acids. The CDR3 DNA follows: TGTGCCACCAGTACTTACGGAAGGAGCTCTGGAAACACCATATATTTT. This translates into CATSTYGRSSGNTIYF.

This CDR3 reads CASSQAQGNTIYF. CDR3 DNA: TGTGCCAGCAGCCAAGCACAGGGGAACACCATATATTTT. The chain is built from TRBV4-2 and TRBJ1-3; 7 nucleotides match TRBD1. Germline V gives CDR1 LGHNA, CDR2 YNFKEQ. The CDR3 runs to 13 residues. V lost 1 base and J lost 7; bases outside the gene matches: 1.

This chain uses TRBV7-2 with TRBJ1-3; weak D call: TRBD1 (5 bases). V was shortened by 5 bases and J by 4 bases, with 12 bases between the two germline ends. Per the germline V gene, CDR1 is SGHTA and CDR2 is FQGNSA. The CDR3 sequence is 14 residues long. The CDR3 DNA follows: TGTGCCAGCAGCCGGTTCGGGGGGGGAAACACCATATATTTT. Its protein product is CASSRFGGGNTIYF.

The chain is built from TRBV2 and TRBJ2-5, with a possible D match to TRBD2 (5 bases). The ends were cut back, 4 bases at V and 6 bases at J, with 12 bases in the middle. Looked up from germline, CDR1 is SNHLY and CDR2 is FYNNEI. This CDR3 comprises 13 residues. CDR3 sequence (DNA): TGTGCCAGCAGTGGACGGGGTAGTCAGACCCAGTACTTC. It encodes CASSGRGSQTQYF.

CDR3 bases: TGCGCCAGCAGTGGTCGGGACAGTACCTTTTTTAACTATGGCTACACCTTC. Translation gives CASSGRDSTFFNYGYTF. The V call is TRBV10-2, the J call TRBJ1-2; TRBD1 agrees at 7 bases. Trimming at V came to 4 bases and at J to 1 base, leaving 12 bases not matched to a gene. This CDR3 region has 17 residues. Germline V CDR1 and CDR2: WSHSY, SAAADI.

CDR3: CASSRQGLGSETQYF. The CDR3, as DNA: TGTGCCAGCAGTCGACAGGGGTTGGGGTCTGAGACCCAGTACTTC. The genes are TRBV27 and TRBJ2-5; 8 bases map to TRBD1. The CDR3 runs 15 residues. Germline trimming cut 5 bases from V and 5 bases from J; bases unmatched to any gene: 10. Germline assignment: CDR1 MNHEY and CDR2 SMNVEV (reference sequence).

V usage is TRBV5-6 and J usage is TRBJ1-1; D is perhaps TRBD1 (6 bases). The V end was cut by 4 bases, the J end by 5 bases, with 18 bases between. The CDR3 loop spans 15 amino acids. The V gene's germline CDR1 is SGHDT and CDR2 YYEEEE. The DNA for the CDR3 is TGTGCCAGCAGCCCCATCCAGGGGTTGAGTACTGAAGCTTTCTTT. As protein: CASSPIQGLSTEAFF.